Listed here are 20 T cell receptor beta chains from one sample, sequenced in a study of T cell clones after liver transplantation. Clones were read by immunoSEQ multiplex PCR, and TCRdb kept only the in-frame ones, dropping some. Among around 60,000 clones, 60% to 80% were seen once, and the ten largest hold approximately 16%. The specimen comprised CD4+ T cells from blood, sampled before liver transplant. These receptors were collected from a human donor who received a liver transplant.

J is TRBJ1-5 and V is TRBV9; no firm D call. The CDR3 has 15 amino acids. Per germline, CDR1 SGDLS and CDR2 YYNGEE. V lost 3 bases, J lost 4 bases, and 14 bases lay in between. Here the CDR3 DNA reads TGTGCCAGCAGCGCGAGCGGTGTGGGGAATCAGCCCCAGCATTTT. Its protein product is CASSASGVGNQPQHF. The entire variable domain, with the rest obtained from reference TRBV9 and TRBJ1-5, is as follows: DSGVTQTPKHLITATGQRVTLRCSPRSGDLSVYWYQQSLDQGLQFLIQYYNGEERAKGNILERFSAQQFPDLHSELNLSSLELGDSALYFCASSASGVGNQPQHFGDGTRLSIL.

The V call is TRBV9, the J call TRBJ1-3; 9 bases agree with TRBD1. CDR3 length equals 17 residues. Trimming at V came to 1 base and at J to 0 bases, leaving 5 bases not matched to a gene. Germline V gene lookup returns CDR1 SGDLS and CDR2 YYNGEE. The CDR3 protein is CASSVIDRGSSGNTIYF. CDR3 in DNA: TGTGCCAGCAGCGTAATAGACAGGGGGAGCTCTGGAAACACCATATATTTT.

The rearrangement uses TRBV5-6 and TRBJ2-5, with 13 nucleotides matching TRBD2. The CDR3 has 17 residues. The J segment lost 2 bases and the V segment lost 3 bases, leaving 7 bases of the junction unmatched. From germline, CDR1 is SGHDT and CDR2 YYEEEE. In DNA form, the CDR3 reads TGTGCCAGCAGCTGGGGGGGACTAGCGGGGTTACAAGAGACCCAGTACTTC. It specifies CASSWGGLAGLQETQYF.

The chain links TRBV6-5 to TRBJ2-3; 10 positions match TRBD2. After removal of 6 bases from V and 0 bases from J, the junction contained 3 bases not matched to a gene. Germline loops: CDR1 MNHEY, CDR2 SVGAGI. CDR3 size: 15 residues. CDR3 in amino acids: CASRRTSGSTDTQYF. For the CDR3, the DNA is TGTGCCAGCAGGAGGACTAGCGGAAGCACAGATACGCAGTATTTT.

The chain recombines TRBV6-5 with TRBJ1-1; TRBD1 is a possible D gene (5 bases). From germline, CDR1 is MNHEY and CDR2 SVGAGI. Trimming cost V 0 bases and J 5 bases, with 13 bases left between them. The CDR3 covers 15 residues. CDR3 nucleotide sequence: TGTGCCAGCAGTTACTCGGTGGGGGGAAGGACTGAAGCTTTCTTT. It encodes CASSYSVGGRTEAFF.

V gene TRBV6-5 combines with J gene TRBJ1-2, with no clear D. The CDR3 is 12 amino acids. CDR1 is MNHEY and CDR2 is SVGAGI in the germline V gene. Trimming stripped 6 bases from V and 4 bases from J, with 9 bases between. CDR3 in DNA: TGTGCCAGCAGAGGTACAGCCTATGGCTACACCTTC. It is translated as CASRGTAYGYTF.

This rearrangement joins TRBV25-1 to TRBJ1-6; D may be TRBD1 (6 bases). The V and J ends lost 7 bases and 7 bases respectively, with 11 bases between them. CDR3 length: 13 residues. Germline CDR1 MGHDK, CDR2 SYGVNS. The CDR3 DNA sequence: TGTGCCAGCATACAGGGTCCAAATTCACCCCTCCACTTT. It is translated as CASIQGPNSPLHF.

In this sample, this clone turned up once. The rearrangement links TRBV6-1 to TRBJ1-2, with D possibly being TRBD1 (5 bases). Germline loops: CDR1 MNHNS, CDR2 SASEGT. This CDR3 region has 16 residues. V was shortened by 0 bases and J by 4 bases, with 15 bases between the two germline ends. The CDR3 sequence: CASSEAGGGAGYGYTF. The CDR3 DNA reads as TGTGCCAGCAGTGAAGCAGGCGGGGGTGCAGGCTATGGCTACACCTTC.

The rearrangement uses TRBV11-3 and TRBJ2-5; 10 bases are a match to TRBD2. The germline CDR1 and CDR2 sequences are SGHNT and YENEEA. CDR3 length: 15 amino acids. V was clipped by 5 bases and J by 3 bases; unmatched bases: 6. The CDR3: CASSPGLAGEETQYF. The CDR3 DNA reads TGTGCCAGCAGCCCCGGGCTAGCGGGGGAAGAGACCCAGTACTTC.

The rearrangement uses TRBV29-1 and TRBJ2-3; 7 bases map to TRBD2. Unmatched junction bases numbered 5, after V lost 3 bases and J lost 2 bases. CDR1 is SQVTM and CDR2 is ANQGSEA in the germline V gene. This CDR3 contains 14 residues. The CDR3, as DNA: TGCAGCGTTGAGGGGGGGGACCCCACAGATACGCAGTATTTT. Translated, it gives CSVEGGDPTDTQYF.

The V gene is TRBV6-1, the J gene TRBJ2-7; D is unresolved. CDR3 length: 14 residues. V lost 6 bases and J 0 bases, leaving 12 bases between the germline ends. Germline V gives CDR1 MNHNS, CDR2 SASEGT. In DNA form, the CDR3 reads TGTGCCAGCAGACGGCTCCCTAGCTCCTACGAGCAGTACTTC. Translation: CASRRLPSSYEQYF.

This clone was picked up many times. V is TRBV4-2 and J is TRBJ2-7; no clear D gene. This CDR3 is 14 amino acids long. V gave up 2 bases and J gave up 7 bases, with 15 bases separating them. Germline values: CDR1 LGHNA, CDR2 YNFKEQ. The CDR3, as DNA: TGTGCCAGCAGCCAAATCGGCCAACCCAGGGAGCAGTACTTC. Encoded protein: CASSQIGQPREQYF.

This chain joins TRBV2 and TRBJ2-5; tentatively, D is TRBD2 (6 bases). Germline-derived CDR1 and CDR2 are SNHLY and FYNNEI. The CDR3 consists of 17 residues. Trimming cost V 5 bases and J 4 bases, with 23 bases left between them. CDR3 residues: CASSRNPLGAGRETQYF. DNA for the CDR3: TGTGCCAGCAGTCGAAACCCCTTAGGGGCGGGGAGAGAGACCCAGTACTTC.

This chain links TRBV2 with TRBJ2-2; TRBD1 aligns across 10 bases. The germline V gene encodes CDR1 SNHLY and CDR2 FYNNEI. V dropped 4 bases and J dropped 12; count of bases not matched to a gene: 5. This CDR3 region has 13 residues. The CDR3 nucleotides are TGTGCCAGCAGTGGACAGGGGGCTCGAAAGCTGTTTTTT. Translated: CASSGQGARKLFF.

The chain is built from TRBV5-1 and TRBJ2-5; D is perhaps TRBD2 (6 bases). CDR3 length equals 15 residues. Germline CDR1 SGHRS, CDR2 YFSETQ. The ends were cut back, 2 bases at V and 1 base at J, with 12 bases in the middle. The CDR3 loop is CASSLSSGGQETQYF. CDR3 nucleotide sequence: TGCGCCAGCAGCTTAAGTTCCGGGGGCCAAGAGACCCAGTACTTC. The whole variable domain, filled in from reference TRBV5-1 and TRBJ2-5, reads KAGVTQTPRYLIKTRGQQVTLSCSPISGHRSVSWYQQTPGQGLQFLFEYFSETQRNKGNFPGRFSGRQFSNSRSEMNVSTLELGDSALYLCASSLSSGGQETQYFGPGTRLLVL.

This chain connects TRBV6-5 to TRBJ1-2; a possible D gene is TRBD1 (6 bases). The CDR3 spans 15 residues. The ends were cut back, 5 bases at V and 4 bases at J, with 17 bases in the middle. Germline-derived CDR1 and CDR2 are MNHEY and SVGAGI. The CDR3 here is CASSPAGLGAYGYTF. In DNA, the CDR3 is TGTGCCAGCAGTCCAGCCGGCCTGGGGGCCTATGGCTACACCTTC.

The rearrangement uses TRBV30 and TRBJ2-4; perhaps TRBD1 as D (5 bases). Per the germline V gene, CDR1 is GTSNPN and CDR2 is SVGIG (reference sequence). The CDR3 sequence is 15 residues long. V shed 3 bases and J shed 3 bases, with 15 bases lying between them. CDR3 bases: TGTGCCTGGAGACCTCTGGACACCAACAAAAACATTCAGTACTTC. It is translated as CAWRPLDTNKNIQYF.

This clone was counted only a few times. Other DNA sequences in this sample translate to the same CDR3. The DNA of the CDR3 is TGTGCCAGCAGCGTAGCGGGGGGGCAAGAGACCCAGTACTTC. Translation gives CASSVAGGQETQYF. The chain has TRBV9 and TRBJ2-5, with 8 bases matching TRBD2. Germline trimming cut 0 bases from V and 2 bases from J; bases unmatched to any gene: 0. The CDR3 spans 14 residues. Germline values: CDR1 SGDLS, CDR2 YYNGEE.

CDR3 sequence (DNA): TGTGCCAGCAGCCTCCCTGCAGGATCTGGGGCCAACGTCCTGACTTTC. Residues: CASSLPAGSGANVLTF. This rearrangement joins TRBV7-3 to TRBJ2-6, with unresolved D. The CDR3 totals 16 residues. Germline V gene lookup returns CDR1 SGHTA and CDR2 FQGTGA. V shed 5 bases and J shed 1 base, with 12 bases lying between them.

The rearrangement joins TRBV5-6 to TRBJ1-1, with D maybe TRBD1 (6 bases). This CDR3 spans 15 amino acids. CDR1 and CDR2 from the germline V gene are SGHDT and YYEEEE. V lost 5 bases and J 2 bases, leaving 16 bases between the germline ends. The CDR3 sequence is CASRSVDRLNTEAFF. CDR3 DNA sequence: TGTGCCAGCAGGAGCGTCGACAGGCTAAACACTGAAGCTTTCTTT.